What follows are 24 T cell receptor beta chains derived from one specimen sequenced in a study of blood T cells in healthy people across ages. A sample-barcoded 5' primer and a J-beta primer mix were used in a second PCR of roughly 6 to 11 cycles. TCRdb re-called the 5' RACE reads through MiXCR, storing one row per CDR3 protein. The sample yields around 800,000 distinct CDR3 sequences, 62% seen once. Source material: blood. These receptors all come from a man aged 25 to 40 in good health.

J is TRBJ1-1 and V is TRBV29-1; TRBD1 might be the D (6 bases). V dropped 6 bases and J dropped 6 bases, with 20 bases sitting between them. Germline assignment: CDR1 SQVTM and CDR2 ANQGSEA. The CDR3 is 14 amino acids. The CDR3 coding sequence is TGCAGCGTCCAACTCACAGGGAGCTTAGCTGAAGCTTTCTTT. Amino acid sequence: CSVQLTGSLAEAFF.

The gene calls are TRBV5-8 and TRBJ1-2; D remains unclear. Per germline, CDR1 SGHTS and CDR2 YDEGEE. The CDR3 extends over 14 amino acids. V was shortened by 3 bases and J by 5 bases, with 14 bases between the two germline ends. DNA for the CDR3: TGTGCCAGCAGCTACCAGACTCTAGGGTATGGCTACACCTTC. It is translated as CASSYQTLGYGYTF. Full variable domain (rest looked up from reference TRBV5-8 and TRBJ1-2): EAGVTQSPTHLIKTRGQQATLRCSPISGHTSVYWYQQALGLGLQFLLWYDEGEERNRGNFPPRFSGRQFPNYSSELNVNALELEDSALYLCASSYQTLGYGYTFGSGTRLTVV.

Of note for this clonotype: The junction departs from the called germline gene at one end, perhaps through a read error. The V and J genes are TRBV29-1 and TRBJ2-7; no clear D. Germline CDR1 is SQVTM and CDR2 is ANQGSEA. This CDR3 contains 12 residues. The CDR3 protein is CSARYSSYGQYF. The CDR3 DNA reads TGCAGCGCACGTTACAGCTCCTACGGGCAGTACTTC.

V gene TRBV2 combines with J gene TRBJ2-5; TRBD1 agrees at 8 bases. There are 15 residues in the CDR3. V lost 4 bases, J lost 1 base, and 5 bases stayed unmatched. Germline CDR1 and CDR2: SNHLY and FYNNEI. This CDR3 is CASSVRDRFQETQYF. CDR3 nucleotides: TGTGCCAGCAGTGTTCGGGACAGGTTCCAAGAGACCCAGTACTTC.

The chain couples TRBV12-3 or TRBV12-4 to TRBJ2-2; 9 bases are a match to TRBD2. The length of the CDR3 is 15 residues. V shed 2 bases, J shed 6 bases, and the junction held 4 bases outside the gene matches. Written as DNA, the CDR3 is TGTGCCAGCAGTTTAAGCGGGGGGTTGTCCGGGGAGCTGTTTTTT. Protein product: CASSLSGGLSGELFF.

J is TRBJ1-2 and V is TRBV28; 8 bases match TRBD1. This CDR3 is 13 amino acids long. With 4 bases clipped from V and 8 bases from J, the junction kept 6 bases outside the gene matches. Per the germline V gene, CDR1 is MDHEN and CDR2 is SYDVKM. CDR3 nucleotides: TGTGCCAGCAGTTCAGGGGGCGAACGGGGCTACACCTTC. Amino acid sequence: CASSSGGERGYTF.

CDR3 in DNA: TGTGCCAGCAGTTCGGGCCACCGGAACTATGGCTACACCTTC. Its translation is CASSSGHRNYGYTF. This rearrangement joins TRBV6-2 or TRBV6-3 to TRBJ1-2; D is unresolved. The CDR3 is made up of 14 amino acids. Germline-derived CDR1 and CDR2 are MNHEY and SVGEGT. With 4 bases removed from V and 2 bases from J, the gap between germline ends came to 11 bases.

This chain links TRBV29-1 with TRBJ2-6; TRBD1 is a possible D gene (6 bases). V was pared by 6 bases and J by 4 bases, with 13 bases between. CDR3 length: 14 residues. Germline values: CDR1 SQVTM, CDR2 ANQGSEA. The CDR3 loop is CSVGSRGGANVLTF. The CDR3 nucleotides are TGCAGCGTCGGCTCGAGGGGGGGGGCCAACGTCCTGACTTTC.

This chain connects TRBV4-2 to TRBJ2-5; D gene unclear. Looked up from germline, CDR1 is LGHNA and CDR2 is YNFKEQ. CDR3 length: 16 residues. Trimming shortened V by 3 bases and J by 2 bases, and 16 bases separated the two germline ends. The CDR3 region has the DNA TGTGCCAGCAGCCAGTCAGACGGAAGCCTTCAAGAGACCCAGTACTTC. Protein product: CASSQSDGSLQETQYF.

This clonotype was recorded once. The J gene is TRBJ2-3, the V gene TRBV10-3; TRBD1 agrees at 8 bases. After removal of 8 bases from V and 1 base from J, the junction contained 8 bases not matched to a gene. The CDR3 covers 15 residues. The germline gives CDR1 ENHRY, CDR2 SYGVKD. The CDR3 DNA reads TGTGCCATCGCTCCAACAGGGGGAGGCACAGATACGCAGTATTTT. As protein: CAIAPTGGGTDTQYF.

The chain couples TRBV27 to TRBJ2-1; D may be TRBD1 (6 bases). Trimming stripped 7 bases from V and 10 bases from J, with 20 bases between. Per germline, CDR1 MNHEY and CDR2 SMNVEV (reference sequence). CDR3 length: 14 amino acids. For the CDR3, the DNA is TGTGCCAGCAAGGACTTGGACAGCCTCAACGAGCAGTTCTTC. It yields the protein CASKDLDSLNEQFF.

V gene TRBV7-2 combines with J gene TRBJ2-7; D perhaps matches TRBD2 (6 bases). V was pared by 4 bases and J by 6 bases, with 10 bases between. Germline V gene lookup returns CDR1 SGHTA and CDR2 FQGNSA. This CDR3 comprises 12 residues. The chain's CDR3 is CASSSQGLEQYF. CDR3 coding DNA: TGTGCCAGCAGCTCCCAGGGACTCGAGCAGTACTTC.

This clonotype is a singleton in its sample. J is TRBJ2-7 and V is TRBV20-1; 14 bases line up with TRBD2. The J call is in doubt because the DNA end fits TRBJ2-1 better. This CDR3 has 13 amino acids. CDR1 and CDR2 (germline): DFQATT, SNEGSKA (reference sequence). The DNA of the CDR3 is TGCAGCGGACTAGCGGGGGGACCCTACGAGCAGTTCTTC. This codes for CSGLAGGPYEQFF.

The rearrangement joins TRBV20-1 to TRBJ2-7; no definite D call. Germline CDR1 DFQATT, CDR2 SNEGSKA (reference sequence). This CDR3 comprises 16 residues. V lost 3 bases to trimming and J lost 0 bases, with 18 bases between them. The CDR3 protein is CSARRGEASSSYEQYF. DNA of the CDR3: TGCAGTGCTAGGCGAGGAGAGGCTTCAAGCTCCTACGAGCAGTACTTC.

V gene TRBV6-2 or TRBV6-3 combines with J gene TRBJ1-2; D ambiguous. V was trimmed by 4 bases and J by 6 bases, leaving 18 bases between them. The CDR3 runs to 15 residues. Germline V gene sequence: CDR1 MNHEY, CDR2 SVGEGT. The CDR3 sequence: CASSSTPRPEHGYTF. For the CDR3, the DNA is TGTGCCAGCAGTTCGACCCCTCGGCCAGAGCATGGCTACACCTTC.

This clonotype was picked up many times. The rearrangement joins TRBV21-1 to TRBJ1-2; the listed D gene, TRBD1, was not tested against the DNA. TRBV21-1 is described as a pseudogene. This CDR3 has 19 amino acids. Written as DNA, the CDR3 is TGTGCCAGCAGCAGACGGACAGAAAGCCACCGACCTGCTAACTATGGCTACACCTTC. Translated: CASSRRTESHRPANYGYTF.

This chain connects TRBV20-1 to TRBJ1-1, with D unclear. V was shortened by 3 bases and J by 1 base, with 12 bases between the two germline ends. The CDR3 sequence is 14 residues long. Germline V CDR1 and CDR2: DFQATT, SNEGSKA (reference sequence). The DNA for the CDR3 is TGCAGTGCTAGTCCCTTGAGGGAGAACACTGAAGCTTTCTTT. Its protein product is CSASPLRENTEAFF.

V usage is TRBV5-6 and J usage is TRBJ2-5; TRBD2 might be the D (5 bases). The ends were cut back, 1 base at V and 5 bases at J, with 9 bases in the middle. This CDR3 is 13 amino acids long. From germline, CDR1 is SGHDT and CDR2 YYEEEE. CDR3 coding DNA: TGTGCCAGCAGCTTGAACGGCGGGGAGACCCAGTACTTC. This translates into CASSLNGGETQYF.

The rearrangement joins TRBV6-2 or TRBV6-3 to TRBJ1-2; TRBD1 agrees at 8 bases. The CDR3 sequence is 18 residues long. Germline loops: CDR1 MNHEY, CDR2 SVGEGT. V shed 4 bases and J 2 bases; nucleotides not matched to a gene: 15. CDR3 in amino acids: CASSLQGAGTGANYGYTF. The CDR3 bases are TGTGCCAGCAGTTTGCAGGGAGCGGGGACAGGAGCCAACTATGGCTACACCTTC.

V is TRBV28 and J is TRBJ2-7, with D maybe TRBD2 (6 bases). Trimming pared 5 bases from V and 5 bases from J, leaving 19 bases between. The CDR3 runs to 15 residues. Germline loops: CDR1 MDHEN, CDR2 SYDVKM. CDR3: CASSPRRGIIDEQYF. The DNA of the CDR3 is TGTGCCAGCAGTCCCCGGAGGGGAATTATTGACGAGCAGTACTTC.

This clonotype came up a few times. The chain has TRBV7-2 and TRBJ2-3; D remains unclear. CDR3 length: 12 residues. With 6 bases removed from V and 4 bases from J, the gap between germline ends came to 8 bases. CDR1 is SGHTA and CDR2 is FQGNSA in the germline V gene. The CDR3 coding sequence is TGTGCCAGCAGTCAGCCCCCAGATACGCAGTATTTT. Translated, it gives CASSQPPDTQYF. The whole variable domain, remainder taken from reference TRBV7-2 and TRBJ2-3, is GAGVSQSPSNKVTEKGKDVELRCDPISGHTALYWYRQSLGQGLEFLIYFQGNSAPDKSGLPSDRFSAERTGGSVSTLTIQRTQQEDSAVYLCASSQPPDTQYFGPGTRLTVL.

CDR3: CASSQPLAGEPDTQYF. In DNA form, the CDR3 reads TGTGCCAGCAGCCAACCCCTGGCGGGGGAACCAGATACGCAGTATTTT. The chain has TRBV4-2 and TRBJ2-3; 7 nucleotides align to TRBD2. In germline, CDR1 is LGHNA, CDR2 YNFKEQ. This CDR3 has 16 residues. J was trimmed by 4 bases and V by 2 bases; bases with no gene match: 9.

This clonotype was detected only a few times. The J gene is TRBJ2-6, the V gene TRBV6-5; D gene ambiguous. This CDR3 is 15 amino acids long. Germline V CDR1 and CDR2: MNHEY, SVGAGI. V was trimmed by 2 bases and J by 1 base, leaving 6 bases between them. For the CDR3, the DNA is TGTGCCAGCAGTTACGGGCTTTCTGGGGCCAACGTCCTGACTTTC. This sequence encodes CASSYGLSGANVLTF.

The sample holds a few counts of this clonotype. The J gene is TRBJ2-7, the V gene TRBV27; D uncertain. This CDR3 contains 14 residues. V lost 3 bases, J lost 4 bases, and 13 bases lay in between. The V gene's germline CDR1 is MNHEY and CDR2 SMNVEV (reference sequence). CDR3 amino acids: CASSFRSQSYEQYF. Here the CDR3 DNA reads TGTGCCAGCAGTTTTAGGAGCCAGTCTTACGAGCAGTACTTC.